Following are 22 T cell receptor beta chains from one sample sequenced in a study of T cell responses to AZD1222 COVID-19 vaccine. Only in-frame clones appear in the TCRdb table, and some are missing; sequencing was by immunoSEQ multiplex PCR. The sample yields approximately 130,000 clones, around 88% seen once. Here the sequenced sample was peripheral blood, taken on day 0 of MenACWY control vaccination. The receptors here all came from an adult in good health.

The chain combines TRBV3-1 (or the pseudogene TRBV3-2) with TRBJ2-7; 9 bases fit TRBD2. The CDR3 consists of 15 residues. V trimming: 2 bases; J trimming: 0 bases; junction bases outside the gene matches: 2. Germline CDR1 is LGHDT and CDR2 is YNNKEL (reference sequence). For the CDR3, the DNA is TGTGCCAGCAGCCAACTAGCGGGACTCTCCTACGAGCAGTACTTC. It encodes CASSQLAGLSYEQYF.

The chain has TRBV29-1 and TRBJ1-2; D not resolved. Germline V gene data show CDR1 as SQVTM and CDR2 as ANQGSEA. There are 12 residues in the CDR3. V was cut by 0 bases and J by 8 bases, with 10 bases left in between. As DNA, the CDR3 is TGCAGCGTTGAAGATCGGTTTAGGGGCTACACCTTC. Its translation is CSVEDRFRGYTF.

The chain carries TRBV11-3 and TRBJ1-5; 9 nucleotides agree with TRBD1. The junction had 5 bases not matched to a gene; V was cut back by 5 bases and J by 6 bases. Germline loops: CDR1 SGHNT, CDR2 YENEEA. CDR3 length: 14 residues. Here the CDR3 reads CASSEGTGFQPQHF. CDR3 sequence (DNA): TGTGCCAGCAGCGAAGGGACAGGGTTTCAGCCCCAGCATTTT. Combining the CDR3 with reference TRBV11-3 and TRBJ1-5 gives the whole variable domain EAGVVQSPRYKIIEKKQPVAFWCNPISGHNTLYWYLQNLGQGPELLIRYENEEAVDDSQLPKDRFSAERLKGVDSTLKIQPAELGDSAVYLCASSEGTGFQPQHFGDGTRLSIL.

The rearrangement links TRBV6-5 to TRBJ2-2, with 9 bases aligning to TRBD1. J was trimmed by 5 bases and V by 6 bases; bases with no gene match: 4. Germline V gene data show CDR1 as MNHEY and CDR2 as SVGAGI. This CDR3 comprises 14 residues. The CDR3 DNA is TGTGCCAGCAGGGGGACAGGGACAACCGGGGAGCTGTTTTTT. Protein: CASRGTGTTGELFF.

J is TRBJ2-1 and V is TRBV18; D is undetermined. V lost 5 bases to trimming and J lost 6 bases, with 20 bases between them. The CDR3 is 16 residues long. Germline CDR1 is KGHSH and CDR2 is LQKENI. The CDR3 protein is CASSTQEQVMGNEQFF. For the CDR3, the DNA is TGTGCCAGCTCAACCCAGGAGCAGGTGATGGGCAATGAGCAGTTCTTC.

The chain carries TRBV11-3 and TRBJ1-2; D unresolved. V gave up 5 bases and J gave up 4 bases, with 14 bases separating them. The CDR3 is made up of 14 amino acids. Germline V gene sequence: CDR1 SGHNT, CDR2 YENEEA. The CDR3 sequence is CASSPSWAIYGYTF. CDR3 coding DNA: TGTGCCAGCAGCCCGTCTTGGGCTATCTATGGCTACACCTTC. The full variable domain, rest sourced from reference TRBV11-3 and TRBJ1-2, is EAGVVQSPRYKIIEKKQPVAFWCNPISGHNTLYWYLQNLGQGPELLIRYENEEAVDDSQLPKDRFSAERLKGVDSTLKIQPAELGDSAVYLCASSPSWAIYGYTFGSGTRLTVV.

The J gene is TRBJ1-1, the V gene TRBV30, with D perhaps matching TRBD1 (5 bases). Trimming left V 0 bases short and J 3 bases short, with 11 bases between. CDR1 GTSNPN and CDR2 SVGIG come from the germline V gene (reference sequence). The CDR3 has 14 amino acids. CDR3 coding DNA: TGTGCCTGGAGTGTATTGTTAGGGGACACTGAAGCTTTCTTT. This sequence encodes CAWSVLLGDTEAFF.

This chain joins TRBV5-8 and TRBJ2-7; 7 bases match TRBD2. In germline, CDR1 is SGHTS, CDR2 YDEGEE. This CDR3 has 15 amino acids. Unmatched junction bases numbered 6, after V lost 0 bases and J lost 3 bases. This CDR3 is CASSLGGRAIYEQYF. The CDR3 DNA reads as TGTGCCAGCAGCTTGGGCGGGAGAGCTATCTACGAGCAGTACTTC.

The chain combines TRBV27 with TRBJ2-7, with D tentatively TRBD2 (5 bases). This CDR3 region has 13 residues. Germline CDR1 and CDR2: MNHEY and SMNVEV (reference sequence). The V end was cut by 3 bases, the J end by 1 base, with 7 bases between. The CDR3 region is CASSFRESYEQYF. The CDR3 bases are TGTGCCAGCAGTTTTAGGGAGTCCTACGAGCAGTACTTC.

The chain recombines TRBV30 with TRBJ2-7, with unresolved D. The V and J ends lost 3 bases and 2 bases respectively, with 8 bases between them. Germline-derived CDR1 and CDR2 are GTSNPN and SVGIG (reference sequence). CDR3 size: 12 residues. The CDR3 loop reads CAWRDTPYEQYF. The CDR3 region has the DNA TGTGCCTGGAGAGACACCCCCTACGAGCAGTACTTC.

This clone was detected only a few times. The rearrangement links TRBV3-1 (or the pseudogene TRBV3-2) to TRBJ2-1; unclear D gene. The CDR3 covers 12 residues. V lost 2 bases and J 7 bases, leaving 6 bases between the germline ends. Germline V gives CDR1 LGHDT, CDR2 YNNKEL (reference sequence). Written as DNA, the CDR3 is TGTGCCAGCAGCCAACAAGATAATGAGCAGTTCTTC. As protein: CASSQQDNEQFF.

The CDR3 sequence: CASSYPSGGSTDTQYF. For the CDR3, the DNA is TGTGCCAGCAGTTACCCCTCCGGGGGAAGCACAGATACGCAGTATTTT. V gene TRBV6-2 or TRBV6-3 combines with J gene TRBJ2-3; maybe TRBD2 (6 bases). CDR3 size: 16 residues. Germline V CDR1 and CDR2: MNHEY, SVGEGT. Trimming took 2 bases from V and 0 from J, leaving 12 bases between them.

CDR3 sequence reads: CASSFAGGPYEQYF. As DNA, the CDR3 is TGTGCCAGCAGCTTTGCGGGAGGGCCCTACGAGCAGTACTTC. The chain carries TRBV5-8 and TRBJ2-7, with 9 bases fitting TRBD2. The CDR3 totals 14 residues. V was pared by 2 bases and J by 2 bases, with 2 bases of the junction left unmatched. The germline V gene encodes CDR1 SGHTS and CDR2 YDEGEE.

The genes are TRBV2 and TRBJ1-4; D possibly corresponds to TRBD1 (5 bases). The CDR3 covers 15 residues. Trimming cost V 8 bases and J 0 bases, with 13 bases left between them. Germline V gene sequence: CDR1 SNHLY, CDR2 FYNNEI. The CDR3: CASGGTFSTNEKLFF. The CDR3 DNA is TGTGCCAGCGGAGGGACCTTTTCAACTAATGAAAAACTGTTTTTT.

The chain carries TRBV6-6 and TRBJ2-4; 9 nucleotides line up with TRBD1. Trimming at V came to 5 bases and at J to 6 bases, leaving 11 bases not matched to a gene. Per the germline V gene, CDR1 is MNHNY and CDR2 is SVGAGI (reference sequence). The CDR3 consists of 16 residues. The CDR3 nucleotides are TGTGCCAGCAGTCCCGGGACAGGGCGTGGGGCAAACATTCAGTACTTC. Translating it yields CASSPGTGRGANIQYF.

This sequence joins TRBV11-3 and TRBJ2-7; D uncertain. This CDR3 has 14 residues. V was cut by 2 bases and J by 0 bases, with 8 bases left in between. Germline loops: CDR1 SGHNT, CDR2 YENEEA. The CDR3 DNA reads as TGTGCCAGCAGCTTATCCCCGAGCTCCTACGAGCAGTACTTC. It yields the protein CASSLSPSSYEQYF.

The chain carries TRBV5-1 and TRBJ2-1, with D hard to call. Per germline, CDR1 SGHRS and CDR2 YFSETQ. The V gene lost 0 bases and the J gene lost 5 bases, with 12 bases spanning the gap. CDR3 length: 15 amino acids. The CDR3 loop is CASSLVSVRNNEQFF. The CDR3 DNA is TGCGCCAGCAGCTTGGTGAGCGTACGGAACAATGAGCAGTTCTTC.

This chain links TRBV6-5 with TRBJ1-4; tentatively, D is TRBD1 (5 bases). Germline V lookup: CDR1 MNHEY, CDR2 SVGAGI. Deletions cut 6 bases from V and 7 bases from J, with 9 bases between. The CDR3 is made up of 12 amino acids. The DNA for the CDR3 is TGTGCCAGCAGCAGGGCTGCTGAAAAACTGTTTTTT. As protein: CASSRAAEKLFF.

The chain has TRBV28 and TRBJ2-1, with unresolved D. Germline loops: CDR1 MDHEN, CDR2 SYDVKM. The CDR3 spans 13 residues. V lost 6 bases, J lost 5 bases, and 11 bases lay in between. The CDR3 reads CASSLGPNNEQFF. The CDR3 DNA reads as TGTGCCAGCAGCCTGGGCCCAAACAATGAGCAGTTCTTC.

CDR3 amino acids: CASSRAGREGYTF. The CDR3 coding sequence is TGTGCCAGCAGTAGGGCAGGGAGAGAAGGCTACACCTTC. The chain uses TRBV2 and TRBJ1-2, with D possibly TRBD1 on 5 matching bases. The length of the CDR3 is 13 residues. V was clipped by 5 bases and J by 8 bases, with 15 bases between them. Germline-derived CDR1 and CDR2 are SNHLY and FYNNEI.

The chain joins TRBV5-6 to TRBJ2-2; TRBD2 agrees at 11 bases. The CDR3 runs to 17 residues. Germline assignment: CDR1 SGHDT and CDR2 YYEEEE. V lost 1 base to trimming and J lost 1 base; unmatched junction nucleotides: 3. The CDR3 DNA reads as TGTGCCAGCAGCTTGAGACTAGCGGGGATGAACACCGGGGAGCTGTTTTTT. This gives the protein CASSLRLAGMNTGELFF.

The chain uses TRBV30 and TRBJ2-2; D not certain. V shed 0 bases and J shed 6 bases, with 8 bases lying between them. Germline CDR1 reads GTSNPN; CDR2 reads SVGIG (reference sequence). CDR3 length: 13 amino acids. The CDR3: CAWSVDGSGELFF. Written as DNA, the CDR3 is TGTGCCTGGAGTGTCGACGGCTCCGGGGAGCTGTTTTTT.